Below, one T cell receptor (beta chain) is given with its context. Its antigen is still unknown. Repertoires were generated with immunoSEQ multiplex PCR, while TCRdb's copy carries only in-frame clones and drops some. This table has fewer than 20,000 clones, about 74% appearing once. These data originate in a study of graft-versus-host responses after intestinal transplantation. Across the whole study: Grafts that recipients had were multivisceral, liver-intestinal, or isolated intestinal transplants.

Lymphocytes from graft epithelium and lamina propria were isolated. Study-wide results and caveats: Recipient marrow held GvH clones, some first seen in ileum or blood. There was an association between peak levels of circulating GvH clones and early post-transplant HvG declines.

Germline CDR1 is SGHRS and CDR2 is YFSETQ. The V end lost 1 base, the J end lost 0 bases, and 22 bases lay between the germline ends. This CDR3 comprises 19 residues. The rearrangement uses TRBV5-1 and TRBJ1-1, with a possible D match to TRBD1 (6 bases). This clonotype originated in a human patient who received an intestinal transplant, so some T cells may come from the graft donor. Sequenced here: ileum tissue, sampled 14 days after transplant. CDR3 residues: CASSLKWGLLQGMNTEAFF. The CDR3 DNA reads as TGCGCCAGCAGCTTGAAGTGGGGGTTACTCCAGGGGATGAACACTGAAGCTTTCTTT.